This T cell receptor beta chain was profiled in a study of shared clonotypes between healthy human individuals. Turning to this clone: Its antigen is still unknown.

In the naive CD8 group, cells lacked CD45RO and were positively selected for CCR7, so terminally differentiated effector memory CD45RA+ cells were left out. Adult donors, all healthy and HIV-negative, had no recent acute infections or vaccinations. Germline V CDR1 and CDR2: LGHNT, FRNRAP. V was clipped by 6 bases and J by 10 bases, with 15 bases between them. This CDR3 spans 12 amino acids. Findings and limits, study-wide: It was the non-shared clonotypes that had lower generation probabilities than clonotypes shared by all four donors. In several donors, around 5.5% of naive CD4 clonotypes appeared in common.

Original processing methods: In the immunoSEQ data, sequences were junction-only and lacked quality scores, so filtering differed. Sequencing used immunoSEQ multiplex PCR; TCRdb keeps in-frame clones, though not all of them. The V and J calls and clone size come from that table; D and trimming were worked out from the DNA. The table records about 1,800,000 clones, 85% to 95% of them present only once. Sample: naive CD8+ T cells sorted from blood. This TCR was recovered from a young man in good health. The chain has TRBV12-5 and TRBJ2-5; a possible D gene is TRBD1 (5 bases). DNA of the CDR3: TGTGCTAGTGGCCCGACAGTAATGGACCAGTACTTC. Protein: CASGPTVMDQYF.